The table lists the clone carrying this TCR beta chain with many counts. Its antigen remains unknown. Construction of TCR beta libraries was performed using quantitative 5'-RACE with molecular barcodes. TCRdb re-derived calls from the 5' RACE reads in MiXCR, one entry per CDR3 protein. The table has roughly 490,000 distinct CDR3 sequences, 5.3% seen once; the top ten hold under 4.5%. The sample is drawn from a study of CD8 T cells in ankylosing spondylitis. Study observations and caveats: Prior work had noted some motif variants in reactive arthritis blood and synovial fluid. Ankylosing spondylitis blood seemed to carry a telltale TCR beta motif made of eight or nine highly homologous variants. Disease-linked clones were CD8+ and relatively rare in peripheral blood. According to the report, clones linked to the disease were significantly enriched in matched synovial fluid samples taken from ankylosing spondylitis patients.

CDR1 and CDR2 from the germline V gene are LNHNV and YYDKDF (reference sequence). Trimming removed 1 base from V and 0 bases from J, with 12 bases in between. This CDR3 comprises 16 residues. The V and J genes are TRBV15 and TRBJ1-1; no reliable D call. The TCR originated in a male donor with ankylosing spondylitis. Sequenced input: blood, either unsorted or a sorted T cell fraction (not recorded which). The CDR3 sequence: CATSRGVGLMNTEAFF. The DNA of the CDR3 is TGTGCCACCAGCAGAGGGGTCGGACTTATGAACACTGAAGCTTTCTTT.